The clone carrying this T cell receptor (beta chain) was counted only a few times. This sample is part of a study of blood T cell repertoires in COVID-19. Background on the study: T cells, B-cell-depleted T cells, or PBMCs provided the cDNA or gDNA that served as material.

Profiled with immunoSEQ multiplex PCR; TCRdb holds only in-frame clones, not every one. Seen here are roughly 48,000 clones, almost 90% observed once, and the top ten hold over 11%. The sequence derives from a human donor in a cohort sampled during active COVID-19. Sequenced material: peripheral blood.

CDR3 DNA: TGTGCCAGCAGCCCCTGGGCCCTACGGAACACTGAAGCTTTCTTT. The encoded protein is CASSPWALRNTEAFF. The chain links TRBV7-9 to TRBJ1-1; D gene ambiguous. The CDR3 runs to 15 residues. Germline loops: CDR1 SEHNR, CDR2 FQNEAQ (reference sequence). Deletions cut 5 bases from V and 1 base from J, with 14 bases between.